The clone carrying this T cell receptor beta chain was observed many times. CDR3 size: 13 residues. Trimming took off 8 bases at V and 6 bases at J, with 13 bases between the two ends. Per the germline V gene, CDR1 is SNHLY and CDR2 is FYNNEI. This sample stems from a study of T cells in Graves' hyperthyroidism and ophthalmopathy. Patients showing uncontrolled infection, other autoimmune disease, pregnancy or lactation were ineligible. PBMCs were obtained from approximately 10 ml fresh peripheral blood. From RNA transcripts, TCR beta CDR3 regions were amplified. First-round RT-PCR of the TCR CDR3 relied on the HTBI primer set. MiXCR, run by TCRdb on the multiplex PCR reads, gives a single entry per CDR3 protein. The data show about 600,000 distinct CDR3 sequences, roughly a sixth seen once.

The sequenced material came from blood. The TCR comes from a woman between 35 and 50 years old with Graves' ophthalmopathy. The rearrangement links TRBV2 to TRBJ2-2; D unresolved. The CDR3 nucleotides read TGTGCCAGCTGGGTGCCGACCGCCGGGGAGCTGTTTTTT. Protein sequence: CASWVPTAGELFF.